This T cell receptor beta chain was sequenced during a study of T cell responses to AZD1222 COVID-19 vaccine. The method was immunoSEQ multiplex PCR; TCRdb's version includes in-frame clones alone and lacks a portion of them. The sample carries 200,000 or so clones, under 95% recorded once. Germline V gene data show CDR1 as SNHLY and CDR2 as FYNNEI. Trimming removed 3 bases from V and 5 bases from J; junction bases left unmatched: 6. This CDR3 contains 15 residues. This clonotype was sampled from an adult in good health. The chain links TRBV2 to TRBJ1-4; 7 bases map to TRBD1. Sequencing used peripheral blood, obtained on day 0 of MenACWY control vaccination. The CDR3 nucleotides are TGTGCCAGCAGTGACGACAGAGGGGGCAATGAAAAACTGTTTTTT. Translated, it gives CASSDDRGGNEKLFF.